Only one count was recorded for the clone carrying this T cell receptor (beta chain). Its antigen remains unidentified. Every one of the donors was a Caucasian adult that lived in Nashville, Tennessee. This sample is drawn from a study of shared clonotypes between healthy human individuals. Study-wide findings and caveats: Unshared clonotypes carried lower generation probabilities than those common to all four donors.

Original processing notes: ImmunoSEQ sequences covered only the junction and lacked quality scores; filtering therefore differed. Repertoires were generated with immunoSEQ multiplex PCR, while TCRdb's copy carries only in-frame clones and drops some. V and J calls and clone size come straight from that table; D and trimming were deduced from the DNA. The sample has 1,500,000 or so clones; around 95% are singletons. Sequences were obtained from naive CD4+ T cells sorted from blood. The subset: CD45RA+ positively selected. The receptor comes from a man younger than 40 in good health.

The CDR3 DNA sequence: TGCGCCAGCACCCCACTTGCGGGAGTTGCTGAGCAGTTCTTC. This codes for CASTPLAGVAEQFF. The genes are TRBV5-1 and TRBJ2-1; TRBD2 matches 7 bases. With V trimmed by 6 bases and J by 9 bases, 12 bases remained unmatched. The CDR3 totals 14 residues. The germline CDR1 and CDR2 sequences are SGHRS and YFSETQ.